These T cell receptor beta chains were read from a single sample in a study of cytomegalovirus exposure and HLA in healthy donors. The repertoire was sequenced with immunoSEQ multiplex PCR; TCRdb's copy has only in-frame clones and lacks some. The profile shows approximately 160,000 clones, around 80% of them singletons. Material for sequencing was PBMCs. The receptors were gathered from a man between 18 and 35 years old in good health and CMV-seronegative. CDR3s include the opening cysteine and the closing phenylalanine or tryptophan. Each record gives: V gene, clone size, D gene, J gene, CDR3 protein, CDR3 DNA. A D gene is named only where the DNA matches it firmly. Size tells how often a clone was seen (once, few, many) or the class of an expanded clone, and some rows leave it out.

TRBV7-2	.	.	TRBJ2-4	CASSFGQTKNIQYF	TGTGCCAGCAGCTTTGGACAGACCAAAAACATTCAGTACTTC
TRBV11-2	.	TRBD1	TRBJ2-6	CASSSGQPGANVLTF	TGTGCCAGCAGCTCGGGACAGCCTGGGGCCAACGTCCTGACTTTC
TRBV2	.	TRBD2	TRBJ2-1	CASSWGGNNEQFF	TGTGCCAGCAGTTGGGGGGGAAACAATGAGCAGTTCTTC
TRBV2	few	.	TRBJ2-3	CASKESTDTQYF	TGTGCCAGCAAGGAGAGCACAGATACGCAGTATTTT
TRBV6-1	.	.	TRBJ2-6	CASSPRASGANVLTF	TGTGCCAGCAGCCCCAGGGCTTCTGGGGCCAACGTCCTGACTTTC
TRBV2	once	.	TRBJ2-7	CASTPGAGTYEQYF	TGTGCCAGCACCCCAGGGGCTGGAACCTACGAGCAGTACTTC
TRBV2	few	TRBD2	TRBJ2-7	CASSPSVLAGENEQYF	TGTGCCAGCAGTCCTTCCGTACTAGCGGGAGAGAACGAGCAGTACTTC
TRBV4-1	.	TRBD2	TRBJ2-7	CASSQGRTLAVHEQYF	TGCGCCAGCAGCCAAGGCCGGACCCTAGCGGTGCACGAGCAGTACTTC
TRBV4-3	.	.	TRBJ2-1	CASSQSHNEQFF	TGCGCCAGCAGCCAATCTCACAATGAGCAGTTCTTC
TRBV6-5	few	.	TRBJ1-6	CASSPQTSSPLHF	TGTGCCAGCAGCCCACAAACCAGTTCACCCCTCCACTTT
TRBV5-1	few	TRBD1	TRBJ2-1	CASSLQGAGYNEQFF	TGCGCCAGCAGCTTGCAGGGGGCAGGTTACAATGAGCAGTTCTTC
TRBV11-2	.	TRBD1	TRBJ2-5	CASKTGDFQETQYF	TGTGCCAGCAAGACAGGGGACTTCCAAGAGACCCAGTACTTC
TRBV27	.	TRBD1	TRBJ1-1	CASSFDGTGGYEAFF	TGTGCCAGCAGTTTTGACGGGACAGGGGGTTATGAAGCTTTCTTT
TRBV5-1	few	TRBD1	TRBJ2-2	CASSKIDRGTGELFF	TGCGCCAGCAGCAAGATAGACAGGGGGACCGGGGAGCTGTTTTTT
TRBV6-5	.	.	TRBJ2-3	CASSRGGVSTDTQYF	TGTGCCAGCAGTCGCGGGGGCGTGAGCACAGATACGCAGTATTTT